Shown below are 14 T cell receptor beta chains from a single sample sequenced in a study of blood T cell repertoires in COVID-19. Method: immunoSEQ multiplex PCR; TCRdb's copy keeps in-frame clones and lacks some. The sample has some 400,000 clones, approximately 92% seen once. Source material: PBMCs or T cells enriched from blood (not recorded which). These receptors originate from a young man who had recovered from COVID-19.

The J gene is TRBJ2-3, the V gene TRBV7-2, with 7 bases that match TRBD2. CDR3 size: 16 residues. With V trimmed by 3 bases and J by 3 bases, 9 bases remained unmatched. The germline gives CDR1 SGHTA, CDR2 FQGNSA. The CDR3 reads CASSFGGAGATDTQYF. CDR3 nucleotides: TGTGCCAGCAGCTTCGGCGGCGCGGGAGCTACAGATACGCAGTATTTT.

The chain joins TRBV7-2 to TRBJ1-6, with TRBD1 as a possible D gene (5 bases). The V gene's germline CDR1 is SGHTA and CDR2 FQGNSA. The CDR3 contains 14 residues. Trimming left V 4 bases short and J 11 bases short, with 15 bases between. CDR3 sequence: CASSSVEGWAPLHF. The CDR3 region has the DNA TGTGCCAGCAGCTCGGTGGAGGGGTGGGCACCCCTCCACTTT.

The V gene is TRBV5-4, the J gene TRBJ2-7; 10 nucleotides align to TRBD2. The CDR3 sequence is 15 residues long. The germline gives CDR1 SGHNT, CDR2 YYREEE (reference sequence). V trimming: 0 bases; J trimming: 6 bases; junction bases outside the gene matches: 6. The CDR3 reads CASSLGSSGSSEQYF. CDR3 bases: TGTGCCAGCAGCTTGGGGTCTAGCGGGAGCTCCGAGCAGTACTTC.

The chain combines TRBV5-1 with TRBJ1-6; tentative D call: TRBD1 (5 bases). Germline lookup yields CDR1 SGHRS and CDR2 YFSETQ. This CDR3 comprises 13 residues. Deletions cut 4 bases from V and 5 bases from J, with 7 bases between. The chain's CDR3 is CASSLGDNSPLHF. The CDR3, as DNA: TGCGCCAGCAGCCTAGGGGATAATTCACCCCTCCACTTT.

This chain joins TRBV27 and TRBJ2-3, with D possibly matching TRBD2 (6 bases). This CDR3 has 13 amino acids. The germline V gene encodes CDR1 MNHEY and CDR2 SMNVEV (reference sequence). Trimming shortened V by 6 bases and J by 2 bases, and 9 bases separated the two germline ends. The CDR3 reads CASRTGDTDTQYF. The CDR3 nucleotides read TGTGCCAGCAGGACGGGGGACACAGATACGCAGTATTTT.

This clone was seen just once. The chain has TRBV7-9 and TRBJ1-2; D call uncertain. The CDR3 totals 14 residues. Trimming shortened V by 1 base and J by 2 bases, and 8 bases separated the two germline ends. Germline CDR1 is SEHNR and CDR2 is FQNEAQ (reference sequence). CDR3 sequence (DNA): TGTGCCAGCAGCTTAGAGAGGCAGAACTATGGCTACACCTTC. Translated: CASSLERQNYGYTF.

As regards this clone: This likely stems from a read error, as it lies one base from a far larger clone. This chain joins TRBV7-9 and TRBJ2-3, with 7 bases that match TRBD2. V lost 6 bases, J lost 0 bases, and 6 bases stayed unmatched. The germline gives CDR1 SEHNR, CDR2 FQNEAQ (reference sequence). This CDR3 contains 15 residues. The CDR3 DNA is TGTGCCAGCAGTTCCGGGACTACTAGCACAGATACGCAGTATTTT. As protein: CASSSGTTSTDTQYF.

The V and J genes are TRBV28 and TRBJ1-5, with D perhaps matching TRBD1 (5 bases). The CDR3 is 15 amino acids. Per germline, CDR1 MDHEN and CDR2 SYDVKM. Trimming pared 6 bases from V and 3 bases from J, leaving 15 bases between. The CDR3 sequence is CASSLGRGDNQPQHF. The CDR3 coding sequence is TGTGCCAGCAGCCTCGGACGGGGGGACAATCAGCCCCAGCATTTT.

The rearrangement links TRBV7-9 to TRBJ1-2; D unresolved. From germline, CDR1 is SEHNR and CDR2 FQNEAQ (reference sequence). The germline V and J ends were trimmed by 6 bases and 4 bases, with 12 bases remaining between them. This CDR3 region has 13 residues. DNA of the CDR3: TGTGCCAGCAGACCCGGCGCGGGCTATGGCTACACCTTC. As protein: CASRPGAGYGYTF.

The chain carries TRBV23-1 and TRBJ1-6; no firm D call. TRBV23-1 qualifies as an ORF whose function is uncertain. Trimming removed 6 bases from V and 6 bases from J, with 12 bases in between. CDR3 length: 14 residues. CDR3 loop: CASSPPRPNSPLHF. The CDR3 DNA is TGCGCCAGCAGCCCCCCCAGGCCTAATTCACCCCTCCACTTT.

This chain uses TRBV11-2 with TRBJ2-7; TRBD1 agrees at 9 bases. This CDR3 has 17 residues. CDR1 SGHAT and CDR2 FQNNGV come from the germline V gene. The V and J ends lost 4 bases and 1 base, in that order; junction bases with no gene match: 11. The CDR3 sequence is CASSSFGGTGSSYEQYF. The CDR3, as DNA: TGTGCCAGCAGCTCTTTCGGAGGGACAGGGTCGTCCTACGAGCAGTACTTC.

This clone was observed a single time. Here the CDR3 DNA reads TGTGCCAGCTCACCAACAGGGGGTGACAATCAGCCCCAGCATTTT. Its translation is CASSPTGGDNQPQHF. This chain uses TRBV18 with TRBJ1-5; 8 bases align to TRBD1. The CDR3 length is 15 residues. Trimming took 2 bases from V and 3 from J; bases not matched to a gene: 3. Germline assignment: CDR1 KGHSH and CDR2 LQKENI.

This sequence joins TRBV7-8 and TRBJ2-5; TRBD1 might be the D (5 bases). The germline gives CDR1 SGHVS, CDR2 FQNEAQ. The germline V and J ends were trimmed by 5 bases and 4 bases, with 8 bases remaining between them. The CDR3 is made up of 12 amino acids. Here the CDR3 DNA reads TGTGCCAGCAGCCGACAGTTAGAGACCCAGTACTTC. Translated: CASSRQLETQYF.

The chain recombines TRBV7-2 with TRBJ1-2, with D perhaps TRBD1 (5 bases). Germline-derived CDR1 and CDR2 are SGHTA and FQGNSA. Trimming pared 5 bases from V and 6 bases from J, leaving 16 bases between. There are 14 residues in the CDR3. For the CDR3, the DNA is TGTGCCAGCAGCACCTACCGGGGGGGTGATGGCTACACCTTC. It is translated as CASSTYRGGDGYTF. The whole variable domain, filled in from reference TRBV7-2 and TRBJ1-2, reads GAGVSQSPSNKVTEKGKDVELRCDPISGHTALYWYRQSLGQGLEFLIYFQGNSAPDKSGLPSDRFSAERTGGSVSTLTIQRTQQEDSAVYLCASSTYRGGDGYTFGSGTRLTVV.